This is a list of T cell receptor beta chains from one sample in a study of blood T cell repertoires in COVID-19. The method was immunoSEQ multiplex PCR; TCRdb's version includes in-frame clones alone and lacks a portion of them. The table lists 150,000 to 190,000 clones, about 86% of them singletons, with 7.3% in the top ten. The specimen sequenced was PBMCs or T cells enriched from blood (not recorded which). The source of these receptors is a middle-aged man who had recovered from COVID-19. The CDR3 runs from the conserved cysteine through the conserved F or W. A D gene is named only where the DNA matches it firmly. Clone size is stated in some rows and not others, as once, few, many or a class when expanded.

D gene | clone size | J gene | V gene | CDR3 DNA | CDR3 protein
TRBD1 | NA | TRBJ1-4 | TRBV7-6 | TGTGCCAGCAGCTTAGGGACAGGGACTAATGAAAAACTGTTTTTT | CASSLGTGTNEKLFF
NA | NA | TRBJ1-4 | TRBV6-8 | TGTGCCAGCAGTTACCGTGGCCGCAGGGCAACTAATGAAAAACTGTTTTTT | CASSYRGRRATNEKLFF
TRBD1 | NA | TRBJ1-5 | TRBV27 | TGTGCCAGCAGACCTGACAGGGCTGGACGTAGCAATCAGCCCCAGCATTTT | CASRPDRAGRSNQPQHF
NA | once | TRBJ2-3 | TRBV19 | TGTGCCAGTAGTATTGGACTGACTAGTTTCAATACGCAGTATTTT | CASSIGLTSFNTQYF
TRBD2 | NA | TRBJ2-7 | TRBV11-3 | TGTGCCAGCAGCCCTCGGGCTAGCGGGGGCGAGCAGTACTTC | CASSPRASGGEQYF
NA | NA | TRBJ1-2 | TRBV4-2 | TGTGCCAGCAGCCTGAGGGGGGAGGGGTATGACTATGGCTACACCTTC | CASSLRGEGYDYGYTF
NA | NA | TRBJ2-1 | TRBV29-1 | TGCAGCGTTATTACACAGACCTCCTACAATGAGCAGTTCTTC | CSVITQTSYNEQFF
NA | NA | TRBJ1-3 | TRBV9 | TGTGCCAGCAGCGATGGGGGCCAGGGCCGAAACACCATATATTTT | CASSDGGQGRNTIYF
TRBD2 | few | TRBJ2-1 | TRBV4-2 | TGTGCCAGCAGCCTAAGCGGGGGGGATAACAATGAGCAGTTCTTC | CASSLSGGDNNEQFF
NA | NA | TRBJ2-7 | TRBV6-2/TRBV6-3 | TGTGCCAGCAGTTACAGGCCCAGCGGCCTAATCTACGAGCAGTACTTC | CASSYRPSGLIYEQYF
TRBD2 | few | TRBJ2-1 | TRBV30 | TGTGCCTGGAGTGTACTAGCGGGGGGGTACAATGAGCAGTTCTTC | CAWSVLAGGYNEQFF
NA | NA | TRBJ1-5 | TRBV28 | TGTGCCAGCTATCCGGGACACTTAAATCAGCCCCAGCATTTT | CASYPGHLNQPQHF
NA | NA | TRBJ1-2 | TRBV12-3/TRBV12-4 | TGTGCCAGCACCTTGGGGCACCTCTATGGCTACACCTTC | CASTLGHLYGYTF
TRBD1 | once | TRBJ2-7 | TRBV4-1 | TGCGCCAGCAGCAGTGGACAGGGGGGCGGCTACGAGCAGTACTTC | CASSSGQGGGYEQYF
TRBD1 | NA | TRBJ1-2 | TRBV7-2 | TGTGCCAGCAGCTCATCCGGACAGGGAGGCTATGGCTACACCTTC | CASSSSGQGGYGYTF
NA | few | TRBJ2-7 | TRBV30 | TGTGCCTGGAGCGAAAGGAGGGGGACAGCCACCTACGAGCAGTACTTC | CAWSERRGTATYEQYF
NA | NA | TRBJ1-5 | TRBV7-2 | TGTGCCAGCAGCTTAATGACGGGTCAGGGACAGCCCCAGCATTTT | CASSLMTGQGQPQHF
TRBD1 | NA | TRBJ2-1 | TRBV3-1/TRBV3-2 | TGTGCCAGCAGCCAAGTTTCAGGCAGGGGGCCGTACAATGAGCAGTTCTTC | CASSQVSGRGPYNEQFF
TRBD1 | NA | TRBJ1-2 | TRBV12-3/TRBV12-4 | TGTGCCATAGGGGGCCACGAGGACTATGGCTACACCTTC | CAIGGHEDYGYTF
NA | NA | TRBJ1-3 | TRBV7-2 | TGTGCCAGCAGCATTGGGTGGGCCGGAAACACCATATATTTT | CASSIGWAGNTIYF
TRBD2 | NA | TRBJ2-5 | TRBV7-8 | TGTGCCAGCAGCCTTAGCGGGGGGGCCAAGGAGACCCAGTACTTC | CASSLSGGAKETQYF
NA | NA | TRBJ1-6 | TRBV19 | TGTGCCAGTAGCTCAAACAGGGCCTTCAATAATTCACCCCTCCACTTT | CASSSNRAFNNSPLHF
NA | NA | TRBJ1-1 | TRBV6-2/TRBV6-3 | TGTGCCAGCAGTAGACGAGACAGGACTCGGGGAGCTTTCTTT | CASSRRDRTRGAFF
NA | once | TRBJ2-5 | TRBV7-9 | TGTGCCAGCAGCCTAGGGGCGCCTGGTCAAGAGACCCAGTACTTC | CASSLGAPGQETQYF
TRBD1 | NA | TRBJ2-5 | TRBV3-1/TRBV3-2 | TGTGCCAGCAGCCAGGGGACAGAAGAGACCCAGTACTTC | CASSQGTEETQYF
NA | once | TRBJ1-4 | TRBV11-2 | TGTGCCAGCAGCCCCATAGGGGTTAATGAAAAACTGTTTTTT | CASSPIGVNEKLFF
NA | NA | TRBJ2-6 | TRBV13 | TGTGCCAGCAGCCTTGAGGGATCTGGGGCCAACGTCCTGACTTTC | CASSLEGSGANVLTF
NA | few | TRBJ1-1 | TRBV6-2/TRBV6-3 | TGTGCCAGCAGCTGGTCCAGGGTGAACACTGAAGCTTTCTTT | CASSWSRVNTEAFF
TRBD1 | NA | TRBJ1-5 | TRBV2 | TGTGCCAGCAGTCGGGACAGTCGGAATCAGCCCCAGCATTTT | CASSRDSRNQPQHF
NA | NA | TRBJ1-1 | TRBV5-1 | TGCGCCAGCAGTCTCCAGTCGGGGTATTACGAAGCTTTCTTT | CASSLQSGYYEAFF
TRBD2 | NA | TRBJ2-1 | TRBV18 | TGTGCCAGCTCACCACCGTTAGGAGCGGGGGAGCACAATGAGCAGTTCTTC | CASSPPLGAGEHNEQFF
NA | NA | TRBJ1-2 | TRBV11-2 | TGTGCCAGCAGCTTTGGTCAGGGGAGTGACTATGGCTACACCTTC | CASSFGQGSDYGYTF
NA | few | TRBJ1-5 | TRBV2 | TGTGCCAGCGAGGGGGTGAGGGGCTCCAATAGCAATCAGCCCCAGCATTTT | CASEGVRGSNSNQPQHF
TRBD1 | once | TRBJ2-7 | TRBV18 | TGTGCCAGCTCACCAGACAGGGGAAACTACGAGCAGTACTTC | CASSPDRGNYEQYF
TRBD1 | NA | TRBJ1-3 | TRBV4-2 | TGTGCCAGCGGCCGGCTCGACAGGGTTGGAAACACCATATATTTT | CASGRLDRVGNTIYF
NA | NA | TRBJ1-5 | TRBV6-2/TRBV6-3 | TGTGCCAGCAGTACCCCGACAGGCGGGAGTCAGCCCCAGCATTTT | CASSTPTGGSQPQHF